This TCR beta chain was documented in a study of T cells in Graves' hyperthyroidism and ophthalmopathy (dated by TCRdb to between 2019 and 2020). In the study overall: Peripheral blood samples were taken at initial diagnosis, before any treatment was given. After sampling, hyperthyroidism patients received methimazole starting at 30 mg daily, and ophthalmopathy patients received high-dose intravenous methylprednisolone. An independent validation cohort of around 20 hyperthyroidism patients and 15 or so patients who later progressed to ophthalmopathy tested prospective prediction of ophthalmopathy. TCR V-J signatures able to tell the groups apart were searched for in a discovery cohort of 95 or so patients, of whom around 43 had Graves' ophthalmopathy and 57 had stable Graves' hyperthyroidism. In several Graves' hyperthyroidism patients, the study also compared T-cell repertoires from thyroid tissue with T-cell repertoires from blood. The 85 to 100 discovery patients were randomly split 7:3 into training and test sets. TCR Vbeta CDR3 sequencing of 140 or so peripheral blood samples (over 40 ophthalmopathy, 75 to 85 hyperthyroidism and roughly 17 progressor patients) is reported in the paper.

Results the study describes overall, beyond this receptor: Most expanded thyroid clonotypes (frequency above 0.001) were also detected in blood, a finding suggesting that blood repertoires may reflect thyroid immune responses. During validation, the model predicted progression to ophthalmopathy a median of about 5.9 months ahead of onset, with approximately 71% sensitivity and about 75% specificity. In cross-validation, a model built on a 13 V-J signature told ophthalmopathy apart from stable hyperthyroidism with 85% to 90% sensitivity and roughly 81% specificity, and in testing the same model reached 80%/75%. Sample size was not statistically predetermined, and blinding of investigators to group allocation was not performed.

Regarding this clonotype: Its antigen target is currently unknown. No base qualities exist here, and no much larger clone lies one base off it.

The TCR beta CDR3 regions were amplified from the RNA transcripts. The TCR CDR3 was subjected to a first round of RT-PCR using the HTBI primer set and the Qiagen OneStep RT-PCR kit. A second multiplex PCR round built the libraries, followed by size selection and purification. Paired-end sequencing of the libraries was performed with 100 bp reads on an Illumina HiSeq2000. The study's own analysis went as follows. SOAPnuke was used to process the raw data, with reads discarded if the reads contained adapters or uncalled bases, had a mean Phred below 15, or lacked an exact constant-primer or identifier match. COPE v1.2.5 was used to merge the high-quality paired reads, and each unique nucleotide sequence was defined as a clonotype. MiTCR v1.1 was used to align clonotypes to the IMGT TRBV, TRBD and TRBJ reference segments. The analysis included only V-J combinations with a frequency above 0.0001, which together covered more than 99% of the repertoires. A TCS score was defined as the ratio of F50 (clonal expansion) to E x V (chaos), with BLOSUM62-based TCRdist applied between CDR3 peptides within each V-J. Welch's t-statistics and random forest reduced 514 V-J features to around 14, which were used in a naive Bayes classifier (R e1071). TCRdb reprocessing: public reads trimmed at Q25 with fastp, clones called with MiXCR, in-frame beta chains kept. Rows matching on CDR3 protein sequence are summarized as one entry with the most common DNA and genes. These V and J calls rely on TCRdb rather than the paper's analysis. The sample table holds roughly 350,000 distinct CDR3 sequences, of which approximately 14% were seen once. Together, the top ten hold about 18% of the sample.

The germline V gene encodes CDR1 LNHDA and CDR2 SQIVND (reference sequence). V loses 3 bases at its end and J loses 3 bases; junction bases beyond the gene matches: 2. The CDR3 sequence holds 13 residues, the cysteine and phenylalanine included. Only the CDR3 DNA stays, 39 bases, in frame from base 1. Moderately to severely active disease, a Clinical Activity Score of at least 3, a NOSPECS grade of at least 4, and a duration under 3 months were present in ophthalmopathy patients. Patients with uncontrolled infections, other autoimmune diseases, pregnancy or lactation were excluded. Diagnoses relied on clinical symptoms, serum thyroxine and TRAb, thyroid ultrasound and orbital computed tomography. Ficoll-Paque density gradient centrifugation was used to isolate PBMCs from around 10 ml of fresh peripheral blood. Total RNA was extracted with Trizol reagent, and quality was checked on an Agilent 2100 Bioanalyzer.

This clonotype was sampled from a woman in her thirties with Graves' ophthalmopathy. The sample was blood. The sequence links TRBV19 to TRBJ2-7; a stretch of 7 junction bases matches TRBD2. The CDR3 protein sequence reads: CASSIGGSYEQYF. At the DNA level, the sequence is TGTGCCAGTAGTATTGGCGGGAGCTACGAGCAGTACTTC.